Presented here are 8 T cell receptor beta chains from one specimen sequenced in a study of T cells after yellow fever vaccination. TCRdb used MiXCR to reprocess the 5' RACE reads, holding one entry per CDR3 protein. The repertoire consists of hundreds of thousands of distinct CDR3 sequences, with about 13% occurring once and the leading ten covering more than 12%. The starting material was PBMCs, obtained on the day of the yellow fever booster vaccination. All receptors derive from a man aged 25 to 45 who received the YFV17D yellow fever vaccine.

At least ten counts were recorded for this clonotype. This chain links TRBV7-9 with TRBJ2-7; a weak D match, TRBD1 (6 bases). The CDR3 has 15 amino acids. The germline gives CDR1 SEHNR, CDR2 FQNEAQ (reference sequence). V was pared by 7 bases and J by 0 bases, with 16 bases between. Here the CDR3 DNA reads TGTGCCAGCACAACTGGGACACCCCGCTCCTACGAGCAGTACTTC. It translates to CASTTGTPRSYEQYF.

V is TRBV5-1 and J is TRBJ2-2; TRBD2 agrees at 10 bases. Germline values: CDR1 SGHRS, CDR2 YFSETQ. Losses at the gene ends were 2 bases for V and 2 bases for J; bases not matched to a gene: 6. The CDR3 spans 17 residues. The DNA for the CDR3 is TGCGCCAGCAGCTTTGGTCTAGCGGGAGCAAACACCGGGGAGCTGTTTTTT. This sequence encodes CASSFGLAGANTGELFF.

This chain links TRBV5-6 with TRBJ2-7, with TRBD1 as a possible D gene (6 bases). Germline CDR1 SGHDT, CDR2 YYEEEE. This CDR3 region has 14 residues. V gave up 5 bases and J gave up 2 bases, with 14 bases separating them. CDR3 in amino acids: CASSYDRRTYEQYF. For the CDR3, the DNA is TGTGCCAGCAGTTACGACAGGAGAACCTACGAGCAGTACTTC.

This clonotype turned up a few times. V gene TRBV18 combines with J gene TRBJ1-1; no firm D call. V lost 3 bases, J lost 2 bases, and 16 bases lay in between. The CDR3 is made up of 16 amino acids. Germline lookup yields CDR1 KGHSH and CDR2 LQKENI. As DNA, the CDR3 is TGTGCCAGCTCACCCAAGCAGCCGGGAGCCAACACTGAAGCTTTCTTT. It codes for CASSPKQPGANTEAFF.

There are a few counts of this clonotype. The CDR3 sequence: CSVAAVARGGEQYF. The CDR3 DNA is TGCAGCGTTGCAGCAGTTGCGCGGGGCGGCGAGCAGTACTTC. The chain combines TRBV29-1 with TRBJ2-7; maybe TRBD2 (6 bases). Looked up from germline, CDR1 is SQVTM and CDR2 is ANQGSEA. The V gene lost 4 bases and the J gene lost 6 bases, with 19 bases spanning the gap. The CDR3 consists of 14 residues.

This clonotype was found many times. The chain couples TRBV6-5 to TRBJ2-7, with 8 bases that match TRBD2. Germline-derived CDR1 and CDR2 are MNHEY and SVGAGI. The V segment lost 4 bases and the J segment 5 bases; nucleotides outside the gene matches: 7. CDR3 length: 14 amino acids. This chain's CDR3 is CASSSPGGPNEQYF. The CDR3 coding sequence is TGTGCCAGCAGTTCTCCGGGAGGGCCTAACGAGCAGTACTTC.

This clonotype has more than one count but fewer than ten. The CDR3 DNA sequence: TGTGCCAGCTCACGCGGAACGCGGGAGACCCAGTACTTC. Translated: CASSRGTRETQYF. The chain has TRBV18 and TRBJ2-5, with D uncertain. Looked up from germline, CDR1 is KGHSH and CDR2 is LQKENI. Trimming pared 4 bases from V and 5 bases from J, leaving 11 bases between. CDR3 length: 13 residues.

The CDR3 DNA reads as TGTGCCACCGCCCCTTTTCCCAATGAGCAGTTCTTC. Translating gives CATAPFPNEQFF. The rearrangement joins TRBV6-5 to TRBJ2-1; D is uncertain. The CDR3 length is 12 residues. Trimming pared 10 bases from V and 6 bases from J, leaving 13 bases between. The germline gives CDR1 MNHEY, CDR2 SVGAGI.